These T cell receptor beta chains were read from a single sample in a study of T-cell memory formation after mild COVID-19. TCRdb used MiXCR to reprocess the 5' RACE reads, holding one entry per CDR3 protein. This sample yields about 430,000 distinct CDR3 sequences, of which around 24% are seen a single time; around 9% belongs to the top ten. Sequencing input: PBMCs or a T cell subset sorted from them (not recorded which). The source is an adult woman who had mild COVID-19 (a few samples of this study predate the infection). Cell type and time point are not known. CDR3s include the opening cysteine and the closing phenylalanine or tryptophan. D genes are given only for firm matches. A clone size is listed for some rows: how often the clone was seen (once, few, many), or a class if it is expanded.

cdr3_nt cdr3_aa v_call clone_size j_call d_call
TGTGCCAGCAGTCAGAACAACTATGGCTACACCTTC CASSQNNYGYTF TRBV12-3/TRBV12-4 few TRBJ1-2 .
TGTGCCAGCAGTTTAGTGGACACCTACGAGCAGTACTTC CASSLVDTYEQYF TRBV12-3/TRBV12-4 large TRBJ2-7 .
TGTGCCAGCAGTTACTCGGAGGGGCAGGACATTCAGTACTTC CASSYSEGQDIQYF TRBV6-2/TRBV6-3 few TRBJ2-4 .
TGTGCCACCAGTGATCGGACTAGCGGGAGGGGGAATGAGCAGTTCTTC CATSDRTSGRGNEQFF TRBV24-1 . TRBJ2-1 TRBD2
TGTGCCACCAGTGGGATCCGGGACAGATCGGACAATGAGCAGTTCTTC CATSGIRDRSDNEQFF TRBV24-1 many TRBJ2-1 TRBD1
TGCAGCGTATTATGGCGGGAGGGCCAGGAGACCCAGTACTTC CSVLWREGQETQYF TRBV29-1 once TRBJ2-5 TRBD2
TGTGCCAGCAGCCACCTGTATGGGAAAGGGGGCGCTAACACCGGGGAGCTGTTTTTT CASSHLYGKGGANTGELFF TRBV14 . TRBJ2-2 TRBD1
TGCAGTGCTAGCCCAGGACTAGTTCTGTCAGATACGCAGTATTTT CSASPGLVLSDTQYF TRBV20-1 few TRBJ2-3 TRBD2
TGTGCCAGCAGACCAGGACTAGCGGGCCCCACCGGGGAGCTGTTTTTT CASRPGLAGPTGELFF TRBV6-2/TRBV6-3 few TRBJ2-2 TRBD2
TGCGCCAGCAGGACAGGGGCTGGAAACACCATATATTTT CASRTGAGNTIYF TRBV5-1 . TRBJ1-3 TRBD1
TGTGCTAGTGGGTGGACCGGGACTAGCGGGAGGACAGATACGCAGTATTTT CASGWTGTSGRTDTQYF TRBV12-5 . TRBJ2-3 TRBD2
TGTGCCAGCAGCCGTCTGGGGACAGGGTATGGCTACACCTTC CASSRLGTGYGYTF TRBV6-5 few TRBJ1-2 TRBD1
TGTGCCAGTCGTAAGGGATATACAGATACGCAGTATTTT CASRKGYTDTQYF TRBV6-5 . TRBJ2-3 .
TGTGCCAGCAGCAAAAGGGGGGGGTACGAGCAGTACTTC CASSKRGGYEQYF TRBV6-5 few TRBJ2-7 .
TGTGCCAGCAGCTCCCCTACTGAGAACTATGGCTACACCTTC CASSSPTENYGYTF TRBV7-9 . TRBJ1-2 .
TGTGCCAGCAGCGGGAGGGACCTAGCCAAAAACATTCAGTACTTC CASSGRDLAKNIQYF TRBV7-8 . TRBJ2-4 TRBD2
TGTGCCAGCAGCCCCGCTTGGCTTACCGGGACTAGCGGGAGGGCAACAGATACGCAGTATTTT CASSPAWLTGTSGRATDTQYF TRBV7-9 few TRBJ2-3 TRBD2
TGTGCCAGCAGCCAAGGATCCCGCTACACCTTC CASSQGSRYTF TRBV14 . TRBJ1-2 .